What follows are 19 T cell receptor beta chains derived from one specimen sequenced in a study of Graves' ophthalmopathy and Graves' hyperthyroidism. Amplification of the TCR beta CDR3 regions used RNA transcripts (as template). RT-PCR with HTBI primers came first, then second-round multiplex PCR. MiXCR was run by TCRdb on the multiplex PCR reads, yielding one entry per CDR3 protein. The sample records roughly 39,000 distinct CDR3 sequences, 50% being singletons. The specimen was peripheral blood. All receptors come from an adult woman with stable Graves' hyperthyroidism.

The chain uses TRBV4-1 and TRBJ1-2, with 12 bases matching TRBD1. The germline V gene has CDR1 MGHRA and CDR2 YSYEKL. The CDR3 contains 14 residues. Trimming cost V 7 bases and J 3 bases; bases outside gene matches: 3. CDR3 sequence: CASTGTGGDYGYTF. Here the CDR3 DNA reads TGCGCCAGCACCGGGACAGGGGGCGACTATGGCTACACCTTC.

The table lists this clonotype with many counts. This chain links TRBV12-3 or TRBV12-4 with TRBJ1-2, with unresolved D. Trimming pared 2 bases from V and 3 bases from J, leaving 13 bases between. The CDR3 totals 15 residues. DNA for the CDR3: TGTGCCAGCAGTTTACGGGGTTCTAGTTACTATGGCTACACCTTC. This encodes CASSLRGSSYYGYTF.

The chain combines TRBV6-5 with TRBJ2-7; 15 bases agree with TRBD2. The V and J ends lost 6 bases and 7 bases, in that order; junction bases with no gene match: 4. This CDR3 comprises 14 residues. Germline V gene lookup returns CDR1 MNHEY and CDR2 SVGAGI. CDR3 in amino acids: CASSQGLAGGEQYF. The CDR3 region has the DNA TGTGCCAGCAGCCAAGGACTAGCGGGAGGGGAGCAGTACTTC.

This clonotype has at least ten counts. The CDR3: CASSPKTGARTDTQYF. In DNA, the CDR3 is TGTGCCAGCAGCCCCAAGACAGGGGCGAGAACAGATACGCAGTATTTT. V usage is TRBV5-4 and J usage is TRBJ2-3; 8 positions agree with TRBD1. V lost 4 bases to trimming and J lost 3 bases; unmatched junction nucleotides: 10. The CDR3 is made up of 16 amino acids. Germline V gene data show CDR1 as SGHNT and CDR2 as YYREEE (reference sequence). Full variable domain (rest looked up from reference TRBV5-4 and TRBJ2-3): ETGVTQSPTHLIKTRGQQVTLRCSSQSGHNTVSWYQQALGQGPQFIFQYYREEENGRGNFPPRFSGLQFPNYSSELNVNALELDDSALYLCASSPKTGARTDTQYFGPGTRLTVL.

The CDR3 spells CARRTGRETQYF. CDR3 DNA: TGTGCCAGGAGGACAGGGCGAGAGACCCAGTACTTC. The J gene is TRBJ2-5, the V gene TRBV6-2 or TRBV6-3; TRBD1 matches 8 bases. The CDR3 loop spans 12 amino acids. After removal of 9 bases from V and 4 bases from J, the junction contained 4 bases not matched to a gene. The germline V gene has CDR1 MNHEY and CDR2 SVGEGT.

The J gene is TRBJ2-7, the V gene TRBV20-1, with TRBD2 matching 12 bases. Germline lookup yields CDR1 DFQATT and CDR2 SNEGSKA (reference sequence). CDR3 length equals 14 residues. V dropped 1 base and J dropped 7; count of bases not matched to a gene: 5. For the CDR3, the DNA is TGCAGTGCTAGAGCCGATACTAGCGGGAGGGAGCAGTACTTC. Translated: CSARADTSGREQYF.

This sequence joins TRBV5-1 and TRBJ2-7; D gene ambiguous. Germline assignment: CDR1 SGHRS and CDR2 YFSETQ. Trimming removed 4 bases from V and 2 bases from J, with 10 bases in between. This CDR3 region has 13 residues. CDR3 nucleotide sequence: TGCGCCAGCAGCCTGGAGTCCGCCTACGAGCAGTACTTC. This translates into CASSLESAYEQYF.

The V and J genes are TRBV20-1 and TRBJ2-2; TRBD2 might be the D (6 bases). V was trimmed by 6 bases and J by 7 bases, leaving 6 bases between them. This CDR3 has 10 residues. The germline V gene has CDR1 DFQATT and CDR2 SNEGSKA (reference sequence). The CDR3 bases are TGCAGTGCCGGGGGCGGGGAGCTGTTTTTT. It specifies CSAGGGELFF.

A word on this clonotype: The CDR3 does not close with the conserved phenylalanine or tryptophan, likely indicating a read error. Because the CDR3's place on the DNA is in doubt, the DNA is left out and the CDR3 is given as listed by TCRdb. The chain employs TRBV5-1 and TRBJ2-5; TRBD2, the table's D call, was not compared with the DNA. 14 amino acids form the CDR3, both terminal residues included. Per the germline V gene, CDR1 is SGHRS and CDR2 is YFSETQ. This CDR3 reads CASSLAARPETQCL.

The V and J genes are TRBV13 and TRBJ2-7; 14 bases map to TRBD2. The CDR3 is 17 amino acids. Looked up from germline, CDR1 is PRHDT and CDR2 is FYEKMQ (reference sequence). Trimming at V came to 6 bases and at J to 4 bases, leaving 11 bases not matched to a gene. The DNA for the CDR3 is TGTGCCAGCAGACTATCTCCCGGGACTAGCGGGAGTTACGAGCAGTACTTC. Translation: CASRLSPGTSGSYEQYF. Full variable domain (rest looked up from reference TRBV13 and TRBJ2-7): AAGVIQSPRHLIKEKRETATLKCYPIPRHDTVYWYQQGPGQDPQFLISFYEKMQSDKGSIPDRFSAQQFSDYHSELNMSSLELGDSALYFCASRLSPGTSGSYEQYFGPGTRLTVT.

The chain couples TRBV29-1 to TRBJ1-2, with 7 bases lining up with TRBD1. The germline CDR1 and CDR2 sequences are SQVTM and ANQGSEA. J gave up 8 bases and V 6 bases, and 9 bases lay outside the gene matches. This CDR3 has 12 residues. CDR3 sequence reads: CSVEQGWDGYTF. The CDR3 DNA reads TGCAGCGTAGAACAGGGGTGGGACGGCTACACCTTC.

This clonotype came up many times. The J gene is TRBJ2-7, the V gene TRBV6-6, with 10 bases fitting TRBD1. The germline gives CDR1 MNHNY, CDR2 SVGAGI (reference sequence). This CDR3 has 16 amino acids. V was pared by 4 bases and J by 2 bases, with 8 bases of the junction left unmatched. CDR3 sequence: CASSSQGQGRAYEQYF. In DNA, the CDR3 is TGTGCCAGCAGTTCCCAGGGACAGGGGCGGGCCTACGAGCAGTACTTC.

In its sample, this clonotype ranks as medium-sized (0.01 to 0.1%). The rearrangement joins TRBV7-9 to TRBJ2-7, with 10 nucleotides matching TRBD1. V lost 5 bases and J lost 6; bases outside the gene matches: 7. Germline CDR1 is SEHNR and CDR2 is FQNEAQ (reference sequence). The CDR3 is 14 residues long. CDR3 nucleotides: TGTGCCAGCAGCACCGGGACAGGGGTAGGCGAGCAGTACTTC. Protein product: CASSTGTGVGEQYF.

This clonotype was observed at least ten times. This chain connects TRBV4-2 to TRBJ1-5; D may be TRBD1 (6 bases). Looked up from germline, CDR1 is LGHNA and CDR2 is YNFKEQ. V was cut by 1 base and J by 3 bases, with 16 bases left in between. This CDR3 comprises 17 residues. Here the CDR3 reads CASSQGRGGLVNQPQHF. CDR3 coding DNA: TGTGCCAGCAGCCAAGGTCGGGGGGGCTTAGTCAATCAGCCCCAGCATTTT.

This chain uses TRBV7-9 with TRBJ1-6; perhaps TRBD1 as D (5 bases). V was clipped by 5 bases and J by 0 bases, with 14 bases between them. CDR1 is SEHNR and CDR2 is FQNEAQ in the germline V gene (reference sequence). This CDR3 is built from 17 residues. The CDR3 sequence is CASSRGPPSSYNSPLHF. Written as DNA, the CDR3 is TGTGCCAGCAGCAGGGGACCTCCAAGCTCCTATAATTCACCCCTCCACTTT.

V is TRBV11-2 and J is TRBJ1-2; 8 positions agree with TRBD1. The germline V gene encodes CDR1 SGHAT and CDR2 FQNNGV. Trimming cost V 4 bases and J 1 base; bases outside gene matches: 8. CDR3 size: 16 residues. The CDR3: CASSSDRDRINYGYTF. The CDR3 DNA reads TGTGCCAGCAGCTCGGACAGGGACAGGATTAACTATGGCTACACCTTC.

This chain connects TRBV11-2 to TRBJ2-6; TRBD1 agrees at 10 bases. The CDR3 totals 17 residues. Germline V gene sequence: CDR1 SGHAT, CDR2 FQNNGV. The junction had 7 bases not matched to a gene; V was cut back by 4 bases and J by 4 bases. The CDR3, as DNA: TGTGCCAGCAGCTACCGGGACAGGGGTTCCGGGGCCAACGTCCTGACTTTC. It is translated as CASSYRDRGSGANVLTF.

The chain carries TRBV20-1 and TRBJ2-7; 14 bases map to TRBD2. Losses at the gene ends were 6 bases for V and 12 bases for J; bases not matched to a gene: 13. The CDR3 is 14 residues long. Per germline, CDR1 DFQATT and CDR2 SNEGSKA (reference sequence). CDR3 sequence reads: CSAQGTSGSGGWYF. The CDR3, as DNA: TGCAGTGCCCAAGGGACTAGCGGGAGTGGGGGCTGGTACTTC.

This chain links TRBV7-2 with TRBJ2-7; a possible D gene is TRBD2 (5 bases). The J call could be wrong; TRBJ2-5 is a better fit for the DNA end. Germline V gene lookup returns CDR1 SGHTA and CDR2 FQGNSA. The CDR3 is 14 residues long. In DNA form, the CDR3 reads TGTGCCAGCAGCTCCGACTATAACCAAGAGACCCAGTACTTC. Amino acid sequence: CASSSDYNQETQYF.